This T cell receptor (beta chain) was sequenced during a study of T cell responses to AZD1222 COVID-19 vaccine. Study-wide results and limits: Sampling captured repertoires only after the peak T cell response.

V lost 2 bases to trimming and J lost 8 bases; unmatched junction nucleotides: 6. This CDR3 spans 15 amino acids. CDR1 and CDR2 from the germline V gene are SGHVS and FQNEAQ. To note about this clone: Its target is unknown.

The table came from immunoSEQ multiplex PCR; TCRdb's copy has only in-frame clones and leaves some out. The sample has approximately 200,000 clones, roughly 94% seen once. The specimen was peripheral blood, collected 28 days after the second dose of the MenACWY control vaccine. The TCR originated in an adult who received the MenACWY meningococcal vaccine as a control. The V gene is TRBV7-8, the J gene TRBJ2-1; 10 bases are a match to TRBD2. The CDR3 is CASSLIASGGDEQFF. In DNA, the CDR3 is TGTGCCAGCAGCTTAATTGCTAGCGGGGGCGATGAGCAGTTCTTC.